What follows are 9 T cell receptor beta chains derived from one specimen sequenced in a study of blood T cells in healthy people across ages. The second PCR ran roughly 7 to 12 cycles with a sample-barcoded 5' primer and J-beta primers. From the 5' RACE reads, TCRdb called clonotypes with MiXCR, one entry per CDR3 protein. This table holds about 730,000 distinct CDR3 sequences, roughly 44% found once. The sequencing sample was made of blood. The receptors originated from a woman in her sixties in good health.

The chain is built from TRBV15 and TRBJ2-1; 8 bases fit TRBD2. This CDR3 has 15 residues. The germline gives CDR1 LNHNV, CDR2 YYDKDF (reference sequence). V shed 5 bases and J 8 bases; nucleotides not matched to a gene: 11. CDR3 protein: CATSGRSGSADEQFF. CDR3 DNA sequence: TGTGCCACCAGCGGCAGGAGCGGGAGTGCTGATGAGCAGTTCTTC.

This chain uses TRBV6-2 or TRBV6-3 with TRBJ1-2; possibly TRBD1 for D (6 bases). The CDR3 runs to 12 residues. The V end lost 5 bases, the J end lost 12 bases, and 16 bases lay between the germline ends. Per the germline V gene, CDR1 is MNHEY and CDR2 is SVGEGT. As DNA, the CDR3 is TGTGCCAGCAGTGGAGGGACATTATTTAACACCTTC. Translation gives CASSGGTLFNTF.

The J gene is TRBJ1-5, the V gene TRBV3-1; 9 nucleotides match TRBD1. The CDR3 has 16 amino acids. V shed 5 bases and J 6 bases; nucleotides not matched to a gene: 11. Germline CDR1 is LGHDT and CDR2 is YNNKEL (reference sequence). The CDR3 region is CASSEGTQGAGQPQHF. The CDR3 bases are TGTGCCAGCAGCGAGGGAACACAGGGGGCAGGTCAGCCCCAGCATTTT.

This clonotype was counted a single time. A single base separates this from a much larger clone, so it may be a read error. The V gene is TRBV7-2, the J gene TRBJ2-1, with D possibly matching TRBD2 (5 bases). Near its end, the DNA agrees better with TRBJ2-7, so the J call may be wrong. The CDR3 is 14 amino acids. From germline, CDR1 is SGHTA and CDR2 FQGNSA. In DNA, the CDR3 is TGTGCCAGCAACCTCGGACGGGGTCGGAATGAGCAGTACTTC. Translation: CASNLGRGRNEQYF.

The V and J genes are TRBV6-1 and TRBJ1-5, with TRBD1 as a possible D gene (6 bases). The germline V gene has CDR1 MNHNS and CDR2 SASEGT. This CDR3 region has 12 residues. Trimming took off 3 bases at V and 11 bases at J, with 11 bases between the two ends. The CDR3 sequence: CASSDFGQSQHF. The CDR3 nucleotides read TGTGCCAGCAGTGACTTTGGACAGTCCCAGCATTTT.

This clonotype was found a few times. The gene calls are TRBV6-6 and TRBJ2-5; a possible D gene is TRBD1 (6 bases). The CDR3 consists of 11 residues. V dropped 8 bases and J dropped 2 bases, with 6 bases sitting between them. Germline V CDR1 and CDR2: MNHNY, SVGAGI (reference sequence). Here the CDR3 reads CASQGQETQYF. The CDR3 DNA reads as TGTGCCAGCCAGGGGCAAGAGACCCAGTACTTC.

This clonotype was detected many times. The chain links TRBV7-3 to TRBJ2-3, with D maybe TRBD2 (6 bases). V was clipped by 5 bases and J by 5 bases, with 8 bases between them. The CDR3 runs to 12 residues. CDR1 and CDR2 from the germline V gene are SGHTA and FQGTGA. CDR3 protein: CASSPGLDTQYF. The CDR3 nucleotides read TGTGCCAGCAGCCCGGGACTAGATACGCAGTATTTT.

This chain connects TRBV5-1 to TRBJ2-4; 9 bases map to TRBD2. The CDR3 extends over 15 amino acids. Germline V gives CDR1 SGHRS, CDR2 YFSETQ. V lost 3 bases and J lost 13; bases outside the gene matches: 14. The CDR3 reads CASSSSGATYNEQYF. The DNA of the CDR3 is TGCGCCAGCAGCTCTAGCGGGGCGACCTACAATGAGCAGTACTTC.

This clonotype has more than one count but fewer than ten. The gene calls are TRBV13 and TRBJ2-7, with D perhaps TRBD1 or TRBD2 (5 bases each). This CDR3 comprises 14 residues. CDR1 and CDR2 (germline): PRHDT, FYEKMQ (reference sequence). V lost 3 bases and J 4 bases, leaving 13 bases between the germline ends. Here the CDR3 DNA reads TGTGCCAGCAGCTTGGTGGGGGTGGAGTACGAGCAGTACTTC. Its translation is CASSLVGVEYEQYF. The complete variable domain, with remaining parts taken from reference TRBV13 and TRBJ2-7, reads AAGVIQSPRHLIKEKRETATLKCYPIPRHDTVYWYQQGPGQDPQFLISFYEKMQSDKGSIPDRFSAQQFSDYHSELNMSSLELGDSALYFCASSLVGVEYEQYFGPGTRLTVT.